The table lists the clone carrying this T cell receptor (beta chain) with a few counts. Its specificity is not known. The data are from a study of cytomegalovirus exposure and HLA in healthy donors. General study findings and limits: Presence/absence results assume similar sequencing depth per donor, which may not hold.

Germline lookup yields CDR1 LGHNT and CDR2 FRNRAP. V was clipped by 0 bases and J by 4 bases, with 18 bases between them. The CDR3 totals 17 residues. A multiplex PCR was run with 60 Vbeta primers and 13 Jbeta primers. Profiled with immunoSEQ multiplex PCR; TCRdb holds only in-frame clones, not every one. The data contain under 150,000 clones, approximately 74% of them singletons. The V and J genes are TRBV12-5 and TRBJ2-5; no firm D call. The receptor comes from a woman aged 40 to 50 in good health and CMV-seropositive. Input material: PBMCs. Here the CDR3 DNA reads TGTGCTAGTGGTTTGGTTAGAATAAATAATGAGGCAGAGACCCAGTACTTC. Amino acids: CASGLVRINNEAETQYF.